The entry that follows covers one T cell receptor beta chain sequence. The data stem from a study of blood T cell repertoires in COVID-19. Authors' data handling: Reference gene primer amplification in the assay estimated nucleated cell counts. Using immunoSEQ multiplex PCR, the repertoire was profiled, and TCRdb retains in-frame clones only, with some absent. V and J calls plus clone size are reproduced from that table; the DNA served to infer D and trimming. The sample lists around 53,000 clones; about three quarters were seen once. CDR3 length: 14 amino acids. Germline V gene lookup returns CDR1 SGHDT and CDR2 YYEEEE. Trimming removed 1 base from V and 1 base from J, with 8 bases in between.

This TCR was sampled from a man aged 70 or older with active or convalescent COVID-19. The chain recombines TRBV5-6 with TRBJ1-1; a possible D gene is TRBD1 (5 bases). The sample consisted of peripheral blood. The CDR3 sequence is CASSLRDRNTEAFF. DNA of the CDR3: TGTGCCAGCAGCTTGCGCGACAGGAACACTGAAGCTTTCTTT.